This T cell receptor (beta chain) was obtained from a study of cytomegalovirus exposure and HLA in healthy donors. Broader study findings: Apart from CMV serostatus, no immune exposure information was available. The authors considered a cluster of highly shared sequence variants likely to be a sequencing artifact. Reported results showed that the classifier diagnosed cytomegalovirus status with high specificity and sensitivity.

Concerning this clone: The antigen remains unidentified.

CDR1 SGHAT and CDR2 FQNNGV come from the germline V gene. The CDR3 has 13 amino acids. V was pared by 1 base and J by 7 bases, with 9 bases between. The PCR contained 60 Vbeta and 13 Jbeta primers. Clones were read by immunoSEQ multiplex PCR, and TCRdb kept only the in-frame ones, dropping some. This sample has 150,000 to 200,000 clones, with about 83% found just once. This TCR came from a woman aged 25-40 years in good health and CMV-seropositive. The chain carries TRBV11-2 and TRBJ2-3; D possibly corresponds to TRBD1 (5 bases). The sequenced sample was PBMCs. The CDR3: CASSLAVGHTQYF. The DNA for the CDR3 is TGTGCCAGCAGCTTAGCGGTGGGGCATACGCAGTATTTT.